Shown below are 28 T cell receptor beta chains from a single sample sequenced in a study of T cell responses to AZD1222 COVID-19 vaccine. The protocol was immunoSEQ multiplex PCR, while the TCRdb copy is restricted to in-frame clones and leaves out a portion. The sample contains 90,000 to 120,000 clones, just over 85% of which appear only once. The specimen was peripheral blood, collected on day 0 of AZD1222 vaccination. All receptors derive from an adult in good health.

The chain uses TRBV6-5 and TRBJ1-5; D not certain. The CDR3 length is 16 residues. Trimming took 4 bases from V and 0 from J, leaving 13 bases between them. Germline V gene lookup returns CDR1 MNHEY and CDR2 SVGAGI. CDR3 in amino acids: CASSSQRSFSNQPQHF. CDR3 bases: TGTGCCAGCAGTTCTCAGAGGTCGTTTAGCAATCAGCCCCAGCATTTT.

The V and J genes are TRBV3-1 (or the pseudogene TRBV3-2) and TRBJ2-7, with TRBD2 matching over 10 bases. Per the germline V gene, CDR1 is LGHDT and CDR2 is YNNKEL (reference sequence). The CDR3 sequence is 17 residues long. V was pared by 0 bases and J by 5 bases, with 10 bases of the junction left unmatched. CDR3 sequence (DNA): TGTGCCAGCAGCCAAGAAAGGGTGCTAGCGGGGGTCCACGAGCAGTACTTC. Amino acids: CASSQERVLAGVHEQYF.

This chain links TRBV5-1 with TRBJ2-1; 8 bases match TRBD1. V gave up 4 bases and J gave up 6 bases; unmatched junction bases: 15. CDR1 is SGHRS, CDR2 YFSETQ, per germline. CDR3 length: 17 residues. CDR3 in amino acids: CASSITPPGTGSNEQFF. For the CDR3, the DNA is TGCGCCAGCAGCATCACTCCACCCGGGACAGGTAGCAATGAGCAGTTCTTC.

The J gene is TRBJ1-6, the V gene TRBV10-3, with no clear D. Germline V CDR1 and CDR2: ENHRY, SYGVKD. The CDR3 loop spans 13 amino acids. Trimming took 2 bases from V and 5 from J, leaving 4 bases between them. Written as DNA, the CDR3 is TGTGCCATCAGTGAGATTGATAATTCACCCCTCCACTTT. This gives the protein CAISEIDNSPLHF.

The CDR3 region has the DNA TGCGCCAGCAGCTTGGGGGGACTAGCGGGGTACAATGAGCAGTTCTTC. This translates into CASSLGGLAGYNEQFF. V gene TRBV5-1 combines with J gene TRBJ2-1; 13 bases are shared with TRBD2. The CDR3 covers 16 residues. CDR1 is SGHRS and CDR2 is YFSETQ in the germline V gene. J gave up 4 bases and V 0 bases, and 1 base lay outside the gene matches.

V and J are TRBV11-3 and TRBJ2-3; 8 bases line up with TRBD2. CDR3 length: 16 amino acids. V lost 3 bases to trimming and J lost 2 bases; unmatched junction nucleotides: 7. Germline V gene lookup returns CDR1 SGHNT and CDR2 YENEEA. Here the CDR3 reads CASSFRAGGLTDTQYF. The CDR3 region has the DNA TGTGCCAGCAGCTTTAGGGCGGGGGGCCTCACAGATACGCAGTATTTT.

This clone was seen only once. The CDR3 DNA follows: TGTGCCAGCAGCTTAGTGGGACCCCTCCACTTT. Translating it yields CASSLVGPLHF. The rearrangement uses TRBV7-2 and TRBJ1-6; D unresolved. Germline V gives CDR1 SGHTA, CDR2 FQGNSA. V lost 1 base to trimming and J lost 12 bases, with 4 bases between them. This CDR3 spans 11 amino acids.

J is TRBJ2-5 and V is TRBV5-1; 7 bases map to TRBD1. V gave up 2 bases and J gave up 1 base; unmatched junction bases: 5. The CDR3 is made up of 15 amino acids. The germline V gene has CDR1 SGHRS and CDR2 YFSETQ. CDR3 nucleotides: TGCGCCAGCAGCTTACAGGGGACAGCCCAAGAGACCCAGTACTTC. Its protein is CASSLQGTAQETQYF.

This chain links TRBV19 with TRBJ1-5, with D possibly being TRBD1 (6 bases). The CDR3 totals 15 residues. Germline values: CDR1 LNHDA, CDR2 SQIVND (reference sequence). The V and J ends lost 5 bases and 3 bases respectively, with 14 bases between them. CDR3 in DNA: TGTGCCAGTAGTCCCCCCAGGGGCCCCAATCAGCCCCAGCATTTT. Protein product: CASSPPRGPNQPQHF.

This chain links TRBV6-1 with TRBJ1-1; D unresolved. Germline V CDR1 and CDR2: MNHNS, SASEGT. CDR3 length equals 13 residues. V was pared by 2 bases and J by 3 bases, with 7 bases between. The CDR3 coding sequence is TGTGCCAGCAGTGAAATTAGGGACACTGAAGCTTTCTTT. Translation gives CASSEIRDTEAFF.

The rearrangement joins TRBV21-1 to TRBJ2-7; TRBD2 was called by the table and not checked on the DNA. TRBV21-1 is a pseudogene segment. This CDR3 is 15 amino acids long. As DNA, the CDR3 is TGTGCCAGCAGCAAAGAAACTAGCGGGGGGTACGAGCAGTACTTC. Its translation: CASSKETSGGYEQYF.

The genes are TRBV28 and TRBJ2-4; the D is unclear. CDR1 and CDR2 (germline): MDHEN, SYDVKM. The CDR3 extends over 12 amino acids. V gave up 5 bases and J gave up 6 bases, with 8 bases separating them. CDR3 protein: CASSIIGNIQYF. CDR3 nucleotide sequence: TGTGCCAGCAGTATAATAGGAAACATTCAGTACTTC.

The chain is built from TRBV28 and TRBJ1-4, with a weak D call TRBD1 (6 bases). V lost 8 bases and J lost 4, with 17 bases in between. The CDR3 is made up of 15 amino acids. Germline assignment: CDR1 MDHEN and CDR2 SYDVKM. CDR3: CASGKGGDSNEKLFF. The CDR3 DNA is TGTGCCAGCGGAAAAGGGGGGGATAGTAATGAAAAACTGTTTTTT.

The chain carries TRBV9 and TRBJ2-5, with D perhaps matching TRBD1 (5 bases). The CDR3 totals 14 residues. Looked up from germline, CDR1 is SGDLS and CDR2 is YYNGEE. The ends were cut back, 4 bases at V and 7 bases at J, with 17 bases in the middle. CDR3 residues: CASSPPTVQGTQYF. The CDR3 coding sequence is TGTGCCAGCAGCCCTCCGACAGTCCAGGGGACCCAGTACTTC.

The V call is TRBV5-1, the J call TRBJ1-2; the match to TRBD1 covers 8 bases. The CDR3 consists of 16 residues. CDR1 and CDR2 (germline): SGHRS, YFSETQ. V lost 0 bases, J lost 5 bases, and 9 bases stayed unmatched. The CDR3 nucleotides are TGCGCCAGCAGCTTGGTTTCCGGGACAGGCCGATATGGCTACACCTTC. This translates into CASSLVSGTGRYGYTF.

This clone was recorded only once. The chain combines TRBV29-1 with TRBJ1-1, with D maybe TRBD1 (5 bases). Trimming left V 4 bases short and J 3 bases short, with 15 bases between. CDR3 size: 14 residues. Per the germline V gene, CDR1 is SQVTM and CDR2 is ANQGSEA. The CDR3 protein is CSVGGRERYTEAFF. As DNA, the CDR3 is TGCAGCGTTGGGGGCAGGGAGAGGTACACTGAAGCTTTCTTT.

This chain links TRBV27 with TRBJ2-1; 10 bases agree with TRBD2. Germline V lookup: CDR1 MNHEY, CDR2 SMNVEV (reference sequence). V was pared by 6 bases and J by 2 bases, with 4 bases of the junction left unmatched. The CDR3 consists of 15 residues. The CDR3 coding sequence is TGTGCCAGCAGGGAGCGGGGGGGTCCCTACAATGAGCAGTTCTTC. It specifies CASRERGGPYNEQFF.

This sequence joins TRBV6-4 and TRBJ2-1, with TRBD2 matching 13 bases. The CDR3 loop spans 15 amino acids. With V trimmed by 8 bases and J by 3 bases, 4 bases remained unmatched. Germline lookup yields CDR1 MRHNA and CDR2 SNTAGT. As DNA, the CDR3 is TGTGCCAGCTCTTGGACTAGCGGGGGCTACAATGAGCAGTTCTTC. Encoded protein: CASSWTSGGYNEQFF.

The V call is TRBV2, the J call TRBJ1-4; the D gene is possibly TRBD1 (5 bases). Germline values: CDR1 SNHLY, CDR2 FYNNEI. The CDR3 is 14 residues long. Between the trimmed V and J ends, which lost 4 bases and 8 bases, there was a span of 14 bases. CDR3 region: CASSVGPPGEKLFF. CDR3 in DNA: TGTGCCAGCAGTGTAGGTCCGCCAGGGGAAAAACTGTTTTTT.

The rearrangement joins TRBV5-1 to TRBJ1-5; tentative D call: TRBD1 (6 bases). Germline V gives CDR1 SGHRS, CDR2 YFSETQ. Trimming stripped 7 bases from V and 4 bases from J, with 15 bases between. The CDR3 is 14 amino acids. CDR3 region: CASSVEGGNQPQHF. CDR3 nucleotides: TGCGCCAGCTCCGTGGAGGGGGGGAATCAGCCCCAGCATTTT.

CDR3 sequence reads: CASSPPKISGELFF. Here the CDR3 DNA reads TGTGCCAGCTCACCACCGAAAATCAGCGGGGAGCTGTTTTTT. The rearrangement joins TRBV18 to TRBJ2-2, with no clear D. There are 14 residues in the CDR3. The ends were cut back, 0 bases at V and 7 bases at J, with 9 bases in the middle. From germline, CDR1 is KGHSH and CDR2 LQKENI.

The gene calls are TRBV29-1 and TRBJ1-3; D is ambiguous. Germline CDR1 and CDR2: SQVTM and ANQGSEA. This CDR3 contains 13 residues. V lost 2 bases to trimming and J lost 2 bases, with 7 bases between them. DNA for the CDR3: TGCAGCGTTGAATCTCCCCCTGGAAACACCATATATTTT. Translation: CSVESPPGNTIYF.

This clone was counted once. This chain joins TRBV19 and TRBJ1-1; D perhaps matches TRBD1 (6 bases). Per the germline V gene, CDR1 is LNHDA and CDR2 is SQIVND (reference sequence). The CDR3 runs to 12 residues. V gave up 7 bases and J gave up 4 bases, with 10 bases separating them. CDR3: CASNRGPTEAFF. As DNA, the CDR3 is TGTGCCAGTAACCGGGGGCCCACTGAAGCTTTCTTT. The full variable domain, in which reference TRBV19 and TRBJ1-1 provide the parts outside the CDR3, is DGGITQSPKYLFRKEGQNVTLSCEQNLNHDAMYWYRQDPGQGLRLIYYSQIVNDFQKGDIAEGYSVSREKKESFPLTVTSAQKNPTAFYLCASNRGPTEAFFGQGTRLTVV.

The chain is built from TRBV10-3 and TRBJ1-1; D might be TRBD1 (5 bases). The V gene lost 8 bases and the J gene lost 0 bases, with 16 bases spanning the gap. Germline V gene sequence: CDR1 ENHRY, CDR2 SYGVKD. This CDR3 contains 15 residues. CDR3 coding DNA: TGTGCCATCGGGGGGGGTATGTTCCTGAACACTGAAGCTTTCTTT. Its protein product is CAIGGGMFLNTEAFF.

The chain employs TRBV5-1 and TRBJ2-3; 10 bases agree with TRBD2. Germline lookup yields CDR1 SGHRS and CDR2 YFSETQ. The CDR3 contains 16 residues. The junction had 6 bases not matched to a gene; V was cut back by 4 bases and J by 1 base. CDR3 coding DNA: TGCGCCAGCAGCCGGACAACTAGCGGGGGCACAGATACGCAGTATTTT. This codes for CASSRTTSGGTDTQYF.

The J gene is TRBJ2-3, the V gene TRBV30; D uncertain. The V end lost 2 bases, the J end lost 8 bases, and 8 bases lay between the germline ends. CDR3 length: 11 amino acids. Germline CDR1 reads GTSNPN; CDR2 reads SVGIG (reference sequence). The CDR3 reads CAWSLLGTQYF. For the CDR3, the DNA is TGTGCCTGGAGTTTACTCGGTACGCAGTATTTT.

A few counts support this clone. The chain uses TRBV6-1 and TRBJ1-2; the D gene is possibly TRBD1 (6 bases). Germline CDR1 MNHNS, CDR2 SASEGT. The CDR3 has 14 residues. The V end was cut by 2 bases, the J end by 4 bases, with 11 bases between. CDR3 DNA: TGTGCCAGCAGTGAAATAGGGACAAGCTATGGCTACACCTTC. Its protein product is CASSEIGTSYGYTF.

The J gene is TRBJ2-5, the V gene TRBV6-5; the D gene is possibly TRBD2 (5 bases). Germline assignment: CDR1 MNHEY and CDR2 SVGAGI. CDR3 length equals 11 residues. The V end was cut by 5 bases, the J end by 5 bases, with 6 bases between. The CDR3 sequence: CASSTGETQYF. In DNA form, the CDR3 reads TGTGCCAGCAGTACGGGGGAGACCCAGTACTTC.